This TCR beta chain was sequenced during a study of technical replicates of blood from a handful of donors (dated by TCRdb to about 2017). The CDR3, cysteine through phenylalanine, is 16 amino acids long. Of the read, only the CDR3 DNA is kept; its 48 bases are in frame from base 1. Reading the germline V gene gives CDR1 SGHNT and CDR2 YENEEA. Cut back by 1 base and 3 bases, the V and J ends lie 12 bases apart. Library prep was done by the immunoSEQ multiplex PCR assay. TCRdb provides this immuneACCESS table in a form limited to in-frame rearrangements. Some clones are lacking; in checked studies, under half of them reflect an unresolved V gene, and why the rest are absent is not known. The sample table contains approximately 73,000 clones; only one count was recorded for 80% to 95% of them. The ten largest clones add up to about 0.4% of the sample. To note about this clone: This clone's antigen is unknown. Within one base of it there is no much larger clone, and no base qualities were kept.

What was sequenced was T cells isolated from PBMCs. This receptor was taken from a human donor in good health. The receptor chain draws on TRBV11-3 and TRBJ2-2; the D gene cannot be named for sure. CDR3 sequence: CASSLGVNSYTGELFF. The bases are TGTGCCAGCAGCTTAGGGGTGAACAGCTACACCGGGGAGCTGTTTTTT. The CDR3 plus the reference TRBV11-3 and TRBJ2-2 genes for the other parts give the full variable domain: EAGVVQSPRYKIIEKKQPVAFWCNPISGHNTLYWYLQNLGQGPELLIRYENEEAVDDSQLPKDRFSAERLKGVDSTLKIQPAELGDSAVYLCASSLGVNSYTGELFFGEGSRLTVL.